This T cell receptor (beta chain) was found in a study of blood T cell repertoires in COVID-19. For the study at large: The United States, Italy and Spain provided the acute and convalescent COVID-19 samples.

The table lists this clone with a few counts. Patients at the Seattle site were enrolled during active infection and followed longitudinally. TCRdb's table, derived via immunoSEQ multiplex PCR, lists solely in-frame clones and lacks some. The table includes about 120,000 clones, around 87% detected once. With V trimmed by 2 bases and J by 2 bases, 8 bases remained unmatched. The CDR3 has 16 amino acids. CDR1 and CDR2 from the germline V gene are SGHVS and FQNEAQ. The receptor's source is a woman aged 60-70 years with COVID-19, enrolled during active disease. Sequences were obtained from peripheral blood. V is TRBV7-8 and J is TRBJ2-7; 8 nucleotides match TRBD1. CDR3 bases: TGTGCCAGCAGCTTAATGGGGACAGGTCGAGCCTACGAGCAGTACTTC. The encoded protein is CASSLMGTGRAYEQYF.